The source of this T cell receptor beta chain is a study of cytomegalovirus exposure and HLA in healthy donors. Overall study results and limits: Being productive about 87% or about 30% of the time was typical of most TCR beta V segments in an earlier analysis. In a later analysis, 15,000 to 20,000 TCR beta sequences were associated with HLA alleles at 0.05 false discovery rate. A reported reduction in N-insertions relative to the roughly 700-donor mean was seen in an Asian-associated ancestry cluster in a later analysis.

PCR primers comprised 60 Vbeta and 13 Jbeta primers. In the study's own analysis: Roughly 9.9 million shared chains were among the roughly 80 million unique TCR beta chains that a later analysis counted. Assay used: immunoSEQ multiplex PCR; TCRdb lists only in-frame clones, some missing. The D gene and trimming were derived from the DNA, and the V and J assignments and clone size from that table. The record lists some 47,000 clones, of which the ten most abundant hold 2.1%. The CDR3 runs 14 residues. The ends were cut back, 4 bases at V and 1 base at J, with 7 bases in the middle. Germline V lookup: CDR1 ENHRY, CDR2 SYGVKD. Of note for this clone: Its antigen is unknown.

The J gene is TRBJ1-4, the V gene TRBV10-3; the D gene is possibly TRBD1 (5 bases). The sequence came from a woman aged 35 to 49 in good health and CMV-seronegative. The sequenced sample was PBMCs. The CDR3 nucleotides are TGTGCCATCAGTGGACAGAGAACTAATGAAAAACTGTTTTTT. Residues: CAISGQRTNEKLFF.